Listed below are T cell receptor beta chains from one sample, sequenced in a study of cytomegalovirus exposure and HLA in healthy donors. This table comes from immunoSEQ multiplex PCR, and its TCRdb copy is limited to in-frame clones, with some not included. The repertoire holds under 150,000 clones, with approximately 80% as singletons. The sample comprised PBMCs. These receptors were collected from a woman aged 45-65 years in good health and CMV-seropositive. CDR3s include the opening cysteine and the closing phenylalanine or tryptophan. Fields, in order: V gene, J gene, CDR3 protein.

v_gene: TRBV25-1; j_gene: TRBJ2-1; CDR3aa: CASSQSGDYNEQFF
v_gene: TRBV4-1; j_gene: TRBJ1-3; CDR3aa: CASSSGQGTGNTIYF
v_gene: TRBV28; j_gene: TRBJ2-2; CDR3aa: CASSSLGVGELFF
v_gene: TRBV5-1; j_gene: TRBJ2-7; CDR3aa: CASSGDRGFYEQYF
v_gene: TRBV10-3; j_gene: TRBJ1-1; CDR3aa: CAIPNLQGGNTEAFF
v_gene: TRBV2; j_gene: TRBJ1-1; CDR3aa: CASDSQRNTEAFF
v_gene: TRBV11-2; j_gene: TRBJ2-2; CDR3aa: CASRQGAGTGELFF
v_gene: TRBV7-7; j_gene: TRBJ2-5; CDR3aa: CASSLVQGETQYF
v_gene: TRBV19; j_gene: TRBJ2-2; CDR3aa: CASRDRDRGHLKEFPGELFF
v_gene: TRBV28; j_gene: TRBJ1-3; CDR3aa: CASTHDRIGGSGNTIYF
v_gene: TRBV30; j_gene: TRBJ2-7; CDR3aa: CAWSVLVGQDEQYF
v_gene: TRBV5-1; j_gene: TRBJ1-1; CDR3aa: CASSLEVRARDTEAFF
v_gene: TRBV4-3; j_gene: TRBJ1-5; CDR3aa: CASSPTGGGSNQPQHF
v_gene: TRBV19; j_gene: TRBJ2-5; CDR3aa: CASSMAGWDRETQYF
v_gene: TRBV15; j_gene: TRBJ1-1; CDR3aa: CATSRVGAKAEAFF
v_gene: TRBV6-5; j_gene: TRBJ1-5; CDR3aa: CASSYSIQSNQPQHF
v_gene: TRBV19; j_gene: TRBJ2-7; CDR3aa: CASSISRGEQYF
v_gene: TRBV7-2; j_gene: TRBJ2-3; CDR3aa: CASSARRWTGRKDTQYF
v_gene: TRBV5-1; j_gene: TRBJ1-4; CDR3aa: CASSWGQMATNEKLFF
v_gene: TRBV18; j_gene: TRBJ2-1; CDR3aa: CASSLENEQFF
v_gene: TRBV7-3; j_gene: TRBJ2-1; CDR3aa: CASSLTGISYNEQFF
v_gene: TRBV7-2; j_gene: TRBJ2-3; CDR3aa: CASSLAYTDTQYF